This passage covers 18 T cell receptor beta chains from one sample sequenced in a study of T cell changes during pregnancy in multiple sclerosis. TCRdb's copy holds only in-frame clones and misses some; the assay was immunoSEQ multiplex PCR. The sample includes about 31,000 clones, about 90% of them seen just once. Source: CD4+ T cells from peripheral blood mononuclear cells, taken in the first trimester of pregnancy. These receptors were taken from a female donor in good health, enrolled as a control in a pregnancy study.

The rearrangement joins TRBV18 to TRBJ2-3; 8 bases are shared with TRBD2. The junction had 13 bases not matched to a gene; V was cut back by 5 bases and J by 3 bases. The CDR3 spans 17 residues. Germline CDR1 and CDR2: KGHSH and LQKENI. CDR3 region: CASSESGGYTGTDTQYF. The CDR3 DNA reads TGTGCCAGCTCAGAGAGCGGGGGTTATACGGGGACAGATACGCAGTATTTT.

In this sample, this clone turned up a few times. The chain joins TRBV11-3 to TRBJ2-3; D is possibly TRBD2 (6 bases). CDR1 is SGHNT, CDR2 YENEEA, per germline. The CDR3 has 14 residues. Deletions cut 5 bases from V and 0 bases from J, with 9 bases between. Here the CDR3 DNA reads TGTGCCAGCAGCGGGGGGATTAGCACAGATACGCAGTATTTT. It translates to CASSGGISTDTQYF. Variable domain in full (rest from reference TRBV11-3 and TRBJ2-3): EAGVVQSPRYKIIEKKQPVAFWCNPISGHNTLYWYLQNLGQGPELLIRYENEEAVDDSQLPKDRFSAERLKGVDSTLKIQPAELGDSAVYLCASSGGISTDTQYFGPGTRLTVL.

J is TRBJ1-1 and V is TRBV6-5, with 8 bases matching TRBD1. The CDR3 loop spans 14 amino acids. Germline-derived CDR1 and CDR2 are MNHEY and SVGAGI. J was trimmed by 9 bases and V by 7 bases; bases with no gene match: 13. The CDR3 loop reads CASTNEGGQAKAFF. CDR3 nucleotides: TGTGCCAGCACCAACGAGGGGGGACAGGCAAAAGCTTTCTTT.

This chain connects TRBV4-1 to TRBJ2-3; weak D call: TRBD2 (5 bases). The V gene's germline CDR1 is MGHRA and CDR2 YSYEKL. The CDR3 is 16 residues long. Trimming cost V 4 bases and J 2 bases, with 16 bases left between them. Written as DNA, the CDR3 is TGCGCCAGCAGCCCCGGGATTGTAAGGGACACAGATACGCAGTATTTT. It codes for CASSPGIVRDTDTQYF.

In its sample, this clone was seen a few times. This sequence joins TRBV7-3 and TRBJ2-1; D might be TRBD2 (6 bases). The germline CDR1 and CDR2 sequences are SGHTA and FQGTGA. The CDR3 has 13 amino acids. Trimming shortened V by 5 bases and J by 9 bases, and 14 bases separated the two germline ends. The CDR3 DNA is TGTGCCAGCAGCCCCCCCTCGACTAGTGAGCAGTTCTTC. Translating gives CASSPPSTSEQFF.

In its sample, this clone was seen once. The chain links TRBV25-1 to TRBJ1-2, with D hard to call. V dropped 2 bases and J dropped 3 bases, with 7 bases sitting between them. The CDR3 covers 13 residues. Germline V CDR1 and CDR2: MGHDK, SYGVNS. DNA for the CDR3: TGTGCCAGCAGTGAAATGCCAGACTATGGCTACACCTTC. Its protein product is CASSEMPDYGYTF.

The chain combines TRBV7-9 with TRBJ2-3, with TRBD1 matching over 8 bases. J gave up 5 bases and V 4 bases, and 8 bases lay outside the gene matches. This CDR3 contains 15 residues. Germline-derived CDR1 and CDR2 are SEHNR and FQNEAQ (reference sequence). In DNA form, the CDR3 reads TGTGCCAGCAGCTCTGGATCCAGGGGGCGAGATACGCAGTATTTT. This translates into CASSSGSRGRDTQYF.

A single count supports this clone. J is TRBJ2-1 and V is TRBV7-9; perhaps TRBD1 as D (6 bases). Germline CDR1 reads SEHNR; CDR2 reads FQNEAQ (reference sequence). The CDR3 runs to 15 residues. Trimming stripped 2 bases from V and 4 bases from J, with 12 bases between. CDR3 residues: CASSLQGTVYNEQFF. As DNA, the CDR3 is TGTGCCAGCAGCTTACAGGGGACGGTATACAATGAGCAGTTCTTC.

This chain uses TRBV4-2 with TRBJ2-1; D is ambiguous. Germline values: CDR1 LGHNA, CDR2 YNFKEQ. Trimming removed 0 bases at V and 6 bases at J, with 12 bases between. This CDR3 is 15 amino acids long. CDR3 nucleotides: TGTGCCAGCAGCCAAGATCTGTTCGAGATCAATGAGCAGTTCTTC. Amino acid sequence: CASSQDLFEINEQFF.

J is TRBJ2-1 and V is TRBV15; 8 nucleotides align to TRBD2. The CDR3 totals 18 residues. With V trimmed by 0 bases and J by 0 bases, 7 bases remained unmatched. CDR1 and CDR2 from the germline V gene are LNHNV and YYDKDF (reference sequence). CDR3 DNA sequence: TGTGCCACCAGCAGAGAATGGACTAGCCGGAGCTCCTACAATGAGCAGTTCTTC. Protein: CATSREWTSRSSYNEQFF.

The rearrangement uses TRBV30 and TRBJ1-5; D might be TRBD1 (5 bases). The CDR3 is 12 amino acids. Per the germline V gene, CDR1 is GTSNPN and CDR2 is SVGIG (reference sequence). Trimming removed 2 bases at V and 7 bases at J, with 9 bases between. CDR3 DNA sequence: TGTGCCTGGAGTCAGGGTCGGCAGCCCCAGCATTTT. Protein product: CAWSQGRQPQHF. Complete variable domain (other parts from reference TRBV30 and TRBJ1-5): SQTIHQWPATLVQPVGSPLSLECTVEGTSNPNLYWYRQAAGRGLQLLFYSVGIGQISSEVPQNLSASRPQDRQFILSSKKLLLSDSGFYLCAWSQGRQPQHFGDGTRLSIL.

The genes are TRBV5-1 and TRBJ2-7, with 10 bases identical to TRBD1. V lost 1 base, J lost 5 bases, and 12 bases stayed unmatched. This CDR3 has 17 residues. Germline values: CDR1 SGHRS, CDR2 YFSETQ. In nucleotides, the CDR3 is TGCGCCAGCAGCTTGCTTATTCCCGGGACAGGGGACAACGAGCAGTACTTC. This gives the protein CASSLLIPGTGDNEQYF.

J is TRBJ1-1 and V is TRBV10-3; 7 bases line up with TRBD1. Germline assignment: CDR1 ENHRY and CDR2 SYGVKD. The trim removed 0 bases at V and 7 bases at J, leaving 8 bases unmatched. The CDR3 has 15 residues. This chain's CDR3 is CAISESPDRTYEAFF. The CDR3 bases are TGTGCCATCAGTGAGTCCCCGGACAGGACTTATGAAGCTTTCTTT.

The table lists this clone with a few counts. J is TRBJ1-4 and V is TRBV7-2; 8 nucleotides agree with TRBD1. Germline-derived CDR1 and CDR2 are SGHTA and FQGNSA. The CDR3 is 15 residues long. J lost 7 bases, V lost 1 base, and 5 bases had no gene match. CDR3 residues: CASSLDRGFTEKLFF. The DNA for the CDR3 is TGTGCCAGCAGCTTAGACAGGGGGTTTACTGAAAAACTGTTTTTT.

V usage is TRBV5-6 and J usage is TRBJ1-2, with a tentative D call TRBD1 (6 bases). Germline CDR1 SGHDT, CDR2 YYEEEE. V lost 0 bases and J 11 bases, leaving 20 bases between the germline ends. CDR3 length equals 15 residues. CDR3 region: CASSLGLTGQGAYTF. As DNA, the CDR3 is TGTGCCAGCAGCTTGGGCCTGACAGGCCAAGGAGCTTACACCTTC.

The chain links TRBV5-1 to TRBJ2-7; 7 bases are a match to TRBD2. The CDR3 spans 14 residues. V was pared by 6 bases and J by 4 bases, with 10 bases of the junction left unmatched. CDR1 is SGHRS, CDR2 YFSETQ, per germline. The CDR3 DNA follows: TGCGCCAGCACCAAGATGGGGGGGACTTACGAGCAGTACTTC. This translates into CASTKMGGTYEQYF.

CDR3 nucleotides: TGTGCCAGTACCCTAAGGGAGGGGAGGTACAGTGAAGCTTTCTTT. It is translated as CASTLREGRYSEAFF. The chain carries TRBV19 and TRBJ1-1; tentatively, D is TRBD1 (5 bases). Trimming took 7 bases from V and 7 from J, leaving 22 bases between them. The length of the CDR3 is 15 residues. The V gene's germline CDR1 is LNHDA and CDR2 SQIVND (reference sequence).

The J gene is TRBJ1-3, the V gene TRBV9; no clear D gene. The CDR3 is 15 residues long. Germline V gene data show CDR1 as SGDLS and CDR2 as YYNGEE. With 3 bases removed from V and 0 bases from J, the gap between germline ends came to 10 bases. The DNA of the CDR3 is TGTGCCAGCAGCGCGACGGGAGACTCTGGAAACACCATATATTTT. Translated, it gives CASSATGDSGNTIYF.